The 6 T cell receptor beta chains below were found in one sample sequenced in a study of neurological immune-mediated disorders. TCRdb redid the calling of the 5' RACE reads with MiXCR, one entry per CDR3 protein. The sample yields under 85,000 distinct CDR3 sequences, under 13% seen once. The sample taken for sequencing was PBMCs. These receptor sequences come from a man aged 40-49 years in good health.

In this sample, this clonotype turned up many times. The J gene is TRBJ2-5, the V gene TRBV5-1, with 7 bases that match TRBD2. The CDR3 length is 14 residues. Germline loops: CDR1 SGHRS, CDR2 YFSETQ. J gave up 2 bases and V 1 base, and 2 bases lay outside the gene matches. The CDR3 loop reads CASSLTAGQETQYF. CDR3 sequence (DNA): TGCGCCAGCAGCTTGACAGCGGGGCAAGAGACCCAGTACTTC.

This clonotype appeared many times. The gene calls are TRBV29-1 and TRBJ2-7; D is perhaps TRBD2 (7 bases). Germline CDR1 is SQVTM and CDR2 is ANQGSEA. The CDR3 has 14 amino acids. Trimming removed 6 bases from V and 3 bases from J, with 18 bases in between. The CDR3 nucleotides read TGCAGCGTGGAGGGGGGGCAAAATGACTACGAGCAGTACTTC. Its protein product is CSVEGGQNDYEQYF.

This chain connects TRBV11-2 to TRBJ1-1; a weak D match, TRBD1 (6 bases). Per the germline V gene, CDR1 is SGHAT and CDR2 is FQNNGV. The length of the CDR3 is 15 residues. V was clipped by 2 bases and J by 5 bases, with 15 bases between them. DNA for the CDR3: TGTGCCAGCAGCTTAATGGGGGCCGGGAAGACTGAAGCTTTCTTT. The encoded protein is CASSLMGAGKTEAFF.

This clonotype was recorded a few times. V usage is TRBV7-8 and J usage is TRBJ1-2; the D gene is possibly TRBD1 (5 bases). The germline V and J ends were trimmed by 1 base and 4 bases, with 13 bases remaining between them. Germline V lookup: CDR1 SGHVS, CDR2 FQNEAQ. The CDR3 has 15 residues. DNA of the CDR3: TGTGCCAGCAGCTTAGTCGGGGGAACCCTCTATGGCTACACCTTC. Its translation: CASSLVGGTLYGYTF.

V is TRBV29-1 and J is TRBJ2-7; 11 bases align to TRBD2. CDR3 length: 14 residues. V was pared by 1 base and J by 1 base, with 0 bases of the junction left unmatched. Germline V CDR1 and CDR2: SQVTM, ANQGSEA. In DNA form, the CDR3 reads TGCAGCGTTGAAGGACTAGCGGGATCCTACGAGCAGTACTTC. It yields the protein CSVEGLAGSYEQYF.

This clonotype was detected many times. The rearrangement joins TRBV5-6 to TRBJ2-6; D uncertain. The germline CDR1 and CDR2 sequences are SGHDT and YYEEEE. Trimming removed 0 bases at V and 2 bases at J, with 9 bases between. CDR3 length: 16 amino acids. CDR3 protein: CASSLGGSTGANVLTF. For the CDR3, the DNA is TGTGCCAGCAGCTTGGGGGGTTCGACTGGGGCCAACGTCCTGACTTTC.